This T cell receptor beta chain was sequenced during a study of T cell responses to AZD1222 COVID-19 vaccine (dated by TCRdb to the early 2020s). Some background on the complete study: AZD1222 recipients given second doses at about 4 weeks or at about 12 weeks were pooled, since spike-specific TCR depth and breadth were not found to differ between the two schedules. A total of approximately 240 trial participants underwent TCR sequencing, of whom nearly 210 had received two doses of AZD1222 and about 25 had received two doses of the MenACWY control vaccine. Trial participants were enrolled into age subgroups of 18-55, 56-69 and 70-plus years, which contained about 150, 27 and 61 TCR-sequenced participants, respectively.

What the authors observed across the whole study: The vaccine-associated CD4 TCRs covered the entire spike protein, and the dominant responses fell in regions 160-218 and 743-854. Spike-specific TCR breadth and depth rose significantly after two AZD1222 doses compared with day 0 and with MenACWY recipients. No day 14 peak-response samples were available, so repertoires were characterized only after the peak T cell response. In the small 56-69-year group, the increase in depth fell short of significance, most likely because of low power. Only a handful of AZD1222 recipients were SARS-CoV-2 seropositive at baseline, limiting conclusions about previously exposed vaccinees. Participants were mostly white British and included more females than males, and it was suggested by the authors that clonal diversity may have been underestimated. Nearly half of unique spike-specific TCRs reportedly recognized epitopes outside regions mutated in the B.1.351 and B.1.1.7 variants.

CDR1 SQVTM and CDR2 ANQGSEA were looked up in the germline V gene. V is cut by 5 bases and J by 8 bases, and the space between the germline ends is 13 bases. The CDR3 measures 12 amino acids from cysteine to phenylalanine. Only CDR3 DNA remains: 36 bases, in frame from the first base. Sample time point, as interpreted from the label and publication: baseline before first vaccination. Vaccinee samples came from UK trials COV001 and COV002, including a single-blind randomized controlled phase 2/3 trial of AZD1222 (ChAdOx1 nCoV-19) in healthy adults. For TCRbeta chain sequencing, PBMC samples from trial participants were taken at day 0 and at day 28 after the second dose. As for this clone: This clone's antigen is unknown. Base qualities are not recorded, but no much larger clone differs from it by a single base.

The CDR3 regions of human TCRbeta chains were subjected to immunosequencing. On the authors' methods: Repertoire TCRs were checked for matches against a reference library of SARS-CoV-2-specific TCRs that had been generated using the MIRA antigen-specificity platform. Breadth was defined as the fraction of unique TCRs that were SARS-CoV-2-associated. Depth was defined as the fraction of total T cells that were SARS-CoV-2-associated. Using the MIRA data, every spike-specific TCR was mapped to the spike region that the TCR reacted to and assigned to either a CD4 or a CD8 class. Log10-transformed breadth and depth values were compared by one-way ANOVA with Sidak's multiple comparisons tests. As stored in TCRdb, this immuneACCESS dataset retains in-frame rearrangements with V and J assigned. A fraction of the clones does not appear; measured against another copy, unresolved V genes explain less than half of the discrepancy, and the remainder lacks a known reason. From that table come the V and J calls and clone size; the DNA was used to work out D and trimming. A total of 100,000 to 150,000 clones appear in this sample, approximately 90% of them only once. In total, the top ten clones hold 7.2% of the sample.

This receptor was taken from an adult in good health. The specimen was peripheral blood, collected on day 0 of AZD1222 vaccination. The receptor chain draws on TRBV29-1 and TRBJ2-1; the D gene cannot be named for sure. The CDR3 is CSVLRKYDEQFF. The DNA reads TGCAGCGTTCTTAGGAAGTACGATGAGCAGTTCTTC.